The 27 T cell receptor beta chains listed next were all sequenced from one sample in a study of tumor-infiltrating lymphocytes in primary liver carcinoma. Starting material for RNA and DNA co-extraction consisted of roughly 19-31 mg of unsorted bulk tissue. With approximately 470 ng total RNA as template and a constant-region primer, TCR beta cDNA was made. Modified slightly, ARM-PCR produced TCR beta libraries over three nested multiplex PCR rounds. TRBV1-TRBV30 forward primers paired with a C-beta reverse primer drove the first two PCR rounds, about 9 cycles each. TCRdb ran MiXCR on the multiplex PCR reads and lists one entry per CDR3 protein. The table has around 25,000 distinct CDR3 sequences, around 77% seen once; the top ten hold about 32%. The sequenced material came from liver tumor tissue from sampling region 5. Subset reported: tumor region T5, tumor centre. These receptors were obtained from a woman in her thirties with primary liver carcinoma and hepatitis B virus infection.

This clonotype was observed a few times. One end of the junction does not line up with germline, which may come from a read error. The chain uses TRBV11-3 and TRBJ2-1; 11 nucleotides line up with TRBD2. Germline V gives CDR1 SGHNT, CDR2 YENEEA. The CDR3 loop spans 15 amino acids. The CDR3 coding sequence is TGTGCCTGCAGCCGACTAGCGGGGAGGGGGTACGAGCAGTTCTTC. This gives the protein CACSRLAGRGYEQFF.

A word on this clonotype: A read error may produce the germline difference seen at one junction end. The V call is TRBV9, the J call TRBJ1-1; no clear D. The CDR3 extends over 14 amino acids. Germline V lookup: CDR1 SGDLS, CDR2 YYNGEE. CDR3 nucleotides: TGTGCCAGCAGCGTAGCCCACTCGGGTACTGAAGCTTCCTTT. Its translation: CASSVAHSGTEASF.

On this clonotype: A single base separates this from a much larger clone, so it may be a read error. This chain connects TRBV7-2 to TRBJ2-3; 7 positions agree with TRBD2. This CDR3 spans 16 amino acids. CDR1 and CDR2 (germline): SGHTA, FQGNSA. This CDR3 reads CASSLVSGISTDTHYF. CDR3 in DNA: TGTGCCAGCAGCTTAGTAAGCGGGATTAGCACAGATACGCACTATTTT.

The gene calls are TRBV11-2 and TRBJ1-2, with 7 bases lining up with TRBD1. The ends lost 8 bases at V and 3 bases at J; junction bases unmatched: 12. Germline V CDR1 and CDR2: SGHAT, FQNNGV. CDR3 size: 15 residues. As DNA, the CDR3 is TGTGCCAGCTGCCGAAGGGGGCTCGGGGACTATGGCTACACCTTC. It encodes CASCRRGLGDYGYTF.

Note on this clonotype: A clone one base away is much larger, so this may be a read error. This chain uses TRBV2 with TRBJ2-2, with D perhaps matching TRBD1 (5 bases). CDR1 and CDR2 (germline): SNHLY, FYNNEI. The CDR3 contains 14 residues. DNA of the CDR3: TGTGCCAGCAGTGGCAGGGTGAACACCCGGGAGCTGTTTTTT. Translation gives CASSGRVNTRELFF.

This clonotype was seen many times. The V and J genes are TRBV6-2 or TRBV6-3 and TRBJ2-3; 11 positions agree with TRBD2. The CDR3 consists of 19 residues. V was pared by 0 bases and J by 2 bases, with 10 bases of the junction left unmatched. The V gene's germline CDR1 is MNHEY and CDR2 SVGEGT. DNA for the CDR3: TGTGCCAGCAGTTACTCGACACTGTGGACTAGCGGGTTCACAGATACGCAGTATTTT. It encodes CASSYSTLWTSGFTDTQYF.

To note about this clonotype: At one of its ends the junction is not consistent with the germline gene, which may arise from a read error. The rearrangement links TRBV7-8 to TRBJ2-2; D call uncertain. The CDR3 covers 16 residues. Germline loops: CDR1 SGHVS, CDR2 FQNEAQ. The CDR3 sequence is CASSLGRCENTRELFF. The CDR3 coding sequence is TGTGCCAGCAGTTTAGGGCGGTGTGAGAACACCAGGGAGCTGTTTTTT.

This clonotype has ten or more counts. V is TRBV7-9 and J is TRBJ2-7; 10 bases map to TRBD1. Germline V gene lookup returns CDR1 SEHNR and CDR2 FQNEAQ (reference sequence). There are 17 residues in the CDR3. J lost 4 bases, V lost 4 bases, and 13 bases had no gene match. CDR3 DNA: TGTGCCAGCAGCTCAGAAGTTCCGGGACAGGGGCGGTACGAGCAGTACTTC. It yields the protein CASSSEVPGQGRYEQYF.

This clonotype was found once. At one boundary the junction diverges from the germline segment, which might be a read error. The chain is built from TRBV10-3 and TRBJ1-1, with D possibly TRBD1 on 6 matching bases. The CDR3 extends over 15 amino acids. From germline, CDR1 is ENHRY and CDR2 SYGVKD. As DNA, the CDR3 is TGTGCCATCAACGCCGGGACAACGCTGAACATTGAAGCTTTCTTT. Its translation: CAINAGTTLNIEAFF.

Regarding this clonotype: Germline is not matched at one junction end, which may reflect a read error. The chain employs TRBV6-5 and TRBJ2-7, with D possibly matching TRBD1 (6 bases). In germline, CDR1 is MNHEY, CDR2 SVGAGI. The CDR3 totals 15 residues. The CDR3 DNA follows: TGTGCCAGCAGTTTCAAGGACAGCAGCTCCTACGAACAGCACTTC. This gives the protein CASSFKDSSSYEQHF.

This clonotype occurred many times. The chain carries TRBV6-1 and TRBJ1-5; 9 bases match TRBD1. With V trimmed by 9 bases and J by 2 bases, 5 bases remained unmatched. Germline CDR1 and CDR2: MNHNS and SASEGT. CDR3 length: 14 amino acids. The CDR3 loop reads CASMDRGRNQPQHF. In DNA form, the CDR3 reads TGTGCCAGTATGGACAGGGGACGCAATCAGCCCCAGCATTTT.

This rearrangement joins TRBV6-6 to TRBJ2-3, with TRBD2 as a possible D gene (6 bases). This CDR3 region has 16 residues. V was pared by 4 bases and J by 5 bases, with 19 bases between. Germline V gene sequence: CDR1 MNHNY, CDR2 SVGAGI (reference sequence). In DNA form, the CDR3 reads TGTGCCAGCAGTTTTACCTCCGGGAGTAGCGTAGATACGCAGTATTTT. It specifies CASSFTSGSSVDTQYF.

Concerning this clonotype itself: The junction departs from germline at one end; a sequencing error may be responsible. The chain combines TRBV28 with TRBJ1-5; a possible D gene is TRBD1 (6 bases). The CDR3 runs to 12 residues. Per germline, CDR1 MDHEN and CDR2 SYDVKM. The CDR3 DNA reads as TGTGCCAGCGGGCCAGGGGAACGGCCCCAGCATTTC. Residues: CASGPGERPQHF.

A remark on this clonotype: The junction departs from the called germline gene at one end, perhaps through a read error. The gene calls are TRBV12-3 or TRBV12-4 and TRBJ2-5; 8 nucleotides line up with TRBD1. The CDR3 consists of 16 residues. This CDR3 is CASSFRTGGTWETRYF. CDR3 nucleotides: TGTGCCAGCAGTTTTCGTACAGGGGGAACATGGGAGACCCGGTACTTC.

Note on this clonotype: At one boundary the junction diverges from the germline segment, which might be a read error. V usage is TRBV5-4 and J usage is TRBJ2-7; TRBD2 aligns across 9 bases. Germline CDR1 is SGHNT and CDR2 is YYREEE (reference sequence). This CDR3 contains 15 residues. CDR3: CTSSPSGGSSYEQYF. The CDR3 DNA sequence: TGTACCAGCAGCCCCAGCGGGGGGTCCTCCTACGAGCAGTACTTC.

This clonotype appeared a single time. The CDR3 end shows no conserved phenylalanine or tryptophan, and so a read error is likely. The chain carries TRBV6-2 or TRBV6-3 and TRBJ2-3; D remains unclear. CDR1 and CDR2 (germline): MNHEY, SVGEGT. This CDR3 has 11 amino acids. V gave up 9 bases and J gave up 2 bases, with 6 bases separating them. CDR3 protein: CARTDTDTQYL. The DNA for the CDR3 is TGTGCCAGGACCGACACAGATACGCAGTATTTA.

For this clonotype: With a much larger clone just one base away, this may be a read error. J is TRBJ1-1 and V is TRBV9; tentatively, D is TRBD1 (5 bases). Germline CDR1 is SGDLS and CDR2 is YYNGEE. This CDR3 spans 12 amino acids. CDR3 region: CASGVSGDEAFF. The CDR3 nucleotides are TGTGCCAGCGGCGTATCGGGGGACGAAGCTTTCTTT.

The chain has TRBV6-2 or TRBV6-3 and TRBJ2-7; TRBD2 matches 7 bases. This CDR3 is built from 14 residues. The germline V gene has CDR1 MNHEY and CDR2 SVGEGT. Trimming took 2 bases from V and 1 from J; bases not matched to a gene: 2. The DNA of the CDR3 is TGTGCCAGCAGTTACGGGAGGGTATCCTACGAGCAGTACTTC. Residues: CASSYGRVSYEQYF.

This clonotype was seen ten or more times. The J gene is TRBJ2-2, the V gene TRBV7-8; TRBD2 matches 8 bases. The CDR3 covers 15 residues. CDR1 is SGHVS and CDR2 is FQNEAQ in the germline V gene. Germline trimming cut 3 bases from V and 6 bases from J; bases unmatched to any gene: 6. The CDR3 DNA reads TGTGCCAGCAGCTTTGCGGGAGGTGGATCCGGGGAGCTGTTTTTT. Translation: CASSFAGGGSGELFF. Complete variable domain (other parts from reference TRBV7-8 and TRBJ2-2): GAGVSQSPRYKVAKRGQDVALRCDPISGHVSLFWYQQALGQGPEFLTYFQNEAQLDKSGLPSDRFFAERPEGSVSTLKIQRTQQEDSAVYLCASSFAGGGSGELFFGEGSRLTVL.

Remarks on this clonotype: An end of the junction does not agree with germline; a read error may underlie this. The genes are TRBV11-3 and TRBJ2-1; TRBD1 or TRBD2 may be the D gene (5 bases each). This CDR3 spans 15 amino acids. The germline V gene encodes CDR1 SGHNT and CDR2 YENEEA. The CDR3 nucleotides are TGTGCCAGCAGCTTCGGGGCCAGCTCCTACAATGAGCAATACTTC. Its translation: CASSFGASSYNEQYF. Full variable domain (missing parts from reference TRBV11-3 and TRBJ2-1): EAGVVQSPRYKIIEKKQPVAFWCNPISGHNTLYWYLQNLGQGPELLIRYENEEAVDDSQLPKDRFSAERLKGVDSTLKIQPAELGDSAVYLCASSFGASSYNEQYFGPGTRLTVL.

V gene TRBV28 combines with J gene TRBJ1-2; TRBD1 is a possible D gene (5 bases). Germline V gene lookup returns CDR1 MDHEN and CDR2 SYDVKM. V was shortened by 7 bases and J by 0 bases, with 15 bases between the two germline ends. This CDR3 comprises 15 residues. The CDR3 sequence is CASIQEQEANYGYTF. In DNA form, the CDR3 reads TGTGCCAGCATTCAAGAACAGGAGGCTAACTATGGCTACACCTTC.

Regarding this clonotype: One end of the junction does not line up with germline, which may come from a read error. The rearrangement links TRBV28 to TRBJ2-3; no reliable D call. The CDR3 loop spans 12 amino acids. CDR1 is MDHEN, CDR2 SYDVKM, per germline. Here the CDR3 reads CASSLNRDTQYF. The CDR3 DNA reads TGCGCCAGCAGTTTGAATCGAGATACGCAGTATTTT.

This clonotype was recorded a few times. CDR3 amino acids: CASTLHPQGFYEQYF. The CDR3 DNA reads TGTGCCAGCACTTTGCATCCCCAGGGGTTTTACGAGCAGTACTTC. This sequence joins TRBV28 and TRBJ2-7, with D maybe TRBD1 (6 bases). This CDR3 has 15 residues. Deletions cut 7 bases from V and 4 bases from J, with 20 bases between. Germline V gene data show CDR1 as MDHEN and CDR2 as SYDVKM.

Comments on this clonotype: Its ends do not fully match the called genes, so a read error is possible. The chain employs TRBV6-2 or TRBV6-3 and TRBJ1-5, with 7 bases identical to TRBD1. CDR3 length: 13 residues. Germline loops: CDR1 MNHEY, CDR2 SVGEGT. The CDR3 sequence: CASSYWDSQPQHF. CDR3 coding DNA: TGTGCCAGCAGCTACTGGGACAGTCAGCCCCAGCATTTT.

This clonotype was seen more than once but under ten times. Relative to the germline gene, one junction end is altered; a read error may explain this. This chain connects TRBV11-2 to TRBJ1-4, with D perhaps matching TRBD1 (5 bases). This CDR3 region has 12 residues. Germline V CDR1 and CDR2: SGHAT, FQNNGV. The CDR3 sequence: CATNPWGGKMFF. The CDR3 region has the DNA TGTGCCACCAACCCCTGGGGGGGAAAAATGTTTTTT.

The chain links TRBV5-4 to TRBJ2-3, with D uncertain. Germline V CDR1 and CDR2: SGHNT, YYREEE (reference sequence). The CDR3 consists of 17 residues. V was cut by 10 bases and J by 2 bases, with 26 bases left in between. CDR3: CAGIVDGQPPPTDTQYF. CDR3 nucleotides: TGTGCCGGCATCGTAGACGGGCAACCTCCACCCACAGATACGCAGTATTTT.

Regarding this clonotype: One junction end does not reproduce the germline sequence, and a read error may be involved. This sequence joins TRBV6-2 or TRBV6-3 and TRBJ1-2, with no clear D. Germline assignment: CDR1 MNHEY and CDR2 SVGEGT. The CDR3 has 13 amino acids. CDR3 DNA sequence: TGTGCCAGCAGTCCTGACGACGTTGGTGGCTACGTCTTC. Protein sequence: CASSPDDVGGYVF.